This T cell receptor beta chain was retrieved from a study of siplizumab effects on memory and regulatory T cells. Some 98,000 TCR templates underwent assay in every sample. Assay used: immunoSEQ multiplex PCR; TCRdb lists only in-frame clones, some missing. The repertoire holds some 100,000 clones, 94% seen once, with around 0.6% in the top ten. Study conclusions and caveats: Suppressive capability of dividing Tregs from siplizumab cultures went unverified. Major contributors to the alloresponse seemed to be naive T cells, which also appeared more diverse than memory cells.

As to this clone: Its cognate antigen is unknown.

This sequence originates from a human donor in good health. Sequenced input: Tregs sorted from blood.

The CDR3 loop is CATSSTGNTGELFF. For the CDR3, the DNA is TGTGCCACCAGCAGTACAGGGAACACCGGGGAGCTGTTTTTT. V and J are TRBV15 and TRBJ2-2, with D perhaps TRBD1 (5 bases). Germline-derived CDR1 and CDR2 are LNHNV and YYDKDF (reference sequence). Trimming stripped 3 bases from V and 1 base from J, with 6 bases between. The CDR3 spans 14 residues. Drawing the rest from reference TRBV15 and TRBJ2-2, the complete variable domain is DAMVIQNPRYQVTQFGKPVTLSCSQTLNHNVMYWYQQKSSQAPKLLFHYYDKDFNNEADTPDNFQSRRPNTSFCFLDIRSPGLGDTAMYLCATSSTGNTGELFFGEGSRLTVL.